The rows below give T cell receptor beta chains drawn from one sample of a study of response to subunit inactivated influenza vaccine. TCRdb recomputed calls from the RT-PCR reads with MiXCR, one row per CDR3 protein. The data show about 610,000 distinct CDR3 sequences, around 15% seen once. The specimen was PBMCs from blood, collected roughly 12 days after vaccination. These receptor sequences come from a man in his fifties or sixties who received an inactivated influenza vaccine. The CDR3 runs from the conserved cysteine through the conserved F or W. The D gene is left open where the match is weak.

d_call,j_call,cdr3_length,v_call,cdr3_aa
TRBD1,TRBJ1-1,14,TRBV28,CASRSGQGSGEAFF
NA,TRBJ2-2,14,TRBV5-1,CASKAGSPTGELFF
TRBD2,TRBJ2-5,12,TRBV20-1,CSAKRGQETQYF
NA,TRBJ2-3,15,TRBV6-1,CASSVGPSSTDTQYF
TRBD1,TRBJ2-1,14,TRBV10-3,CAISGDRERNEQFF
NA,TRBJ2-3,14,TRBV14,CASSQVRSRSTQYF
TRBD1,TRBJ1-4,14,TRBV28,CASSSQGRNEKLFF
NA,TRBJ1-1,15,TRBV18,CASSPIPTGDTEAFF
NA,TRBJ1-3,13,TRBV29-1,CSVENLAGNTIYF
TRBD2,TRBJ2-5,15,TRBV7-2,CASSLEGAGGLTQYF
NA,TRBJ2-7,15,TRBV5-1,CASSWGDKILYEQYF
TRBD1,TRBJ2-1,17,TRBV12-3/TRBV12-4,CASSKPGQDSSYNEQFF
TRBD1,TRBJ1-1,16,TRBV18,CASSPLTGGRKTEAFF
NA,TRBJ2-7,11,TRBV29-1,CSVELLYEQYF
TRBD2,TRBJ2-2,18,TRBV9,CASSTSLGLAANTGELFF
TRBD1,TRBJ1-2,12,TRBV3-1,CASSRQGAGYTF
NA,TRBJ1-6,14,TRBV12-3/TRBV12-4,CASSFSGGRSPLHF
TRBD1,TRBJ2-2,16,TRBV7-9,CASSPIGGPATGELFF
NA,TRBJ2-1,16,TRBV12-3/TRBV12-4,CASSTRPGPIYNEQFF
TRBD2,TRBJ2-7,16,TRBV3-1,CASSQTGLAGLYEQYF
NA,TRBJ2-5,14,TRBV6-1,CASSLNGWGETQYF
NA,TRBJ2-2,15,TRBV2,CASRPGTLNTGELFF
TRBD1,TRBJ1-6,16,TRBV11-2,CASSVSGTGVNSPLHF
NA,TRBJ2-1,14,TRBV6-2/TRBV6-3,CASSFHRPGDEQFF
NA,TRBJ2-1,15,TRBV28,CASTPSQGYYNEQFF
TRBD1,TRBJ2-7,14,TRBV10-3,CAISSGTGSYEQYF
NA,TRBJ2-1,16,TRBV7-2,CASSLVAGRGYNEQFF
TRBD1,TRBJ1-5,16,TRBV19,CASSTLGTGGHVPQHF
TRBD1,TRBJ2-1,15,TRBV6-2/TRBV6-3,CASSYNRGSYNEQFF
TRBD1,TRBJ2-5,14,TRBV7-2,CASSRDRVEETQYF
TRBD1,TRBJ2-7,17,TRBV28,CASSPRLGTGSSYEQYF
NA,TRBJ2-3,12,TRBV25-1,CASSQWADTQYF
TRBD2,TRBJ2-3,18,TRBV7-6,CASSLFIGLASSTDTQYF
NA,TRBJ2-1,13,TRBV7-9,CASSLAHNNEQFF
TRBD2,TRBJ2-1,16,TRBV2,CASRATLAGFYNEQFF
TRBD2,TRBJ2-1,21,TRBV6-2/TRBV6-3,CASSYPELAGGPTSSYNEQFF
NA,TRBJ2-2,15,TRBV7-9,CASSHTGKNTGELFF
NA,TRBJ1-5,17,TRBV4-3,CASSQDRTVSPLSPQHF
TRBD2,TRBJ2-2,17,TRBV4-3,CASSPMGLAGITGELFF
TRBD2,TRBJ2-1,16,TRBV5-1,CASSGTSGFKGNEQFF
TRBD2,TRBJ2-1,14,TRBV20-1,CSARRAGMNNEQFF
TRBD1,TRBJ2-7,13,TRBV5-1,CASSLRQGGEQYF
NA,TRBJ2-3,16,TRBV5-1,CASSFWGWVLNDTQYF
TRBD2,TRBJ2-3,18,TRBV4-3,CASSQGLAGGPGTDTQYF
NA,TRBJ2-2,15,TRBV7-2,CASSLFAGYTGELFF
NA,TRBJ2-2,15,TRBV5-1,CASSLAVHNTGELFF
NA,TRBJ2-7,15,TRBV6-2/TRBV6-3,CASSYPLTGVNEQYF
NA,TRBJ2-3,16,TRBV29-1,CSVDGGASRSTDTQYF
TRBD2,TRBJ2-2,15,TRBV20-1,CSATTSGSRVGELFF
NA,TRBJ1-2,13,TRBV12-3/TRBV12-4,CASSLQGHYGYTF
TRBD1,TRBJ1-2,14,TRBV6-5,CASSYSGTGKGYTF
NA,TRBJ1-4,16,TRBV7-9,CASSLGRQSTNEKLFF
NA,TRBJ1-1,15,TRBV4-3,CASSQERGAERLAFF
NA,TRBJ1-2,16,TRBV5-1,CASSPRPDTDNYGYTF
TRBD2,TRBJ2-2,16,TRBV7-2,CASSFRLAGLSGELFF
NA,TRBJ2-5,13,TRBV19,CASSKQVTETQYF
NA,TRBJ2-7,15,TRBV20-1,CSARRSASPGYEQYF